This TCR beta chain was documented in a study of cytomegalovirus exposure and HLA in healthy donors. Findings and caveats of the study: Later analysis showed most CMV-associated TCR beta chains appearing HLA-restricted. Solely CMV serostatus was available to characterize immune exposure.

Concerning this clone itself: Its antigen is currently unknown.

Trimming shortened V by 1 base and J by 4 bases, and 7 bases separated the two germline ends. The CDR3 runs 13 residues. The germline CDR1 and CDR2 sequences are MNHEY and SMNVEV (reference sequence). The PCR contained 60 Vbeta and 13 Jbeta primers. Here immunoSEQ multiplex PCR was the method, and the copy in TCRdb shows in-frame clones only, minus some. The sample contains under 200,000 clones, 77% of which appear only once. The J gene is TRBJ1-1, the V gene TRBV27; D unresolved. The sequencing input was PBMCs. The sequence derives from a male donor in good health and CMV-seropositive. The DNA for the CDR3 is TGTGCCAGCAGTTTATATGAGAGCACTGAAGCTTTCTTT. It yields the protein CASSLYESTEAFF.